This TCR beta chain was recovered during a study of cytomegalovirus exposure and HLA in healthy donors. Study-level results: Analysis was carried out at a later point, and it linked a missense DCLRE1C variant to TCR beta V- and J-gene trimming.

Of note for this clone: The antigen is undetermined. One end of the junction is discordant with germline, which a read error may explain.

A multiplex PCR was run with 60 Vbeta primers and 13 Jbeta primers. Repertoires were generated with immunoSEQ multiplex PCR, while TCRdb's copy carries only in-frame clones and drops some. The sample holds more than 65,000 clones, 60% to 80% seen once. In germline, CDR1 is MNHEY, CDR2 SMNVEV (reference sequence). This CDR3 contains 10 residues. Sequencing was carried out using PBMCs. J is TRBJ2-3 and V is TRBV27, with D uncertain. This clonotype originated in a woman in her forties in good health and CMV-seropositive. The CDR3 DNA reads TGCGCCGTAGGCACAGATACGCAGTATTTT. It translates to CAVGTDTQYF.